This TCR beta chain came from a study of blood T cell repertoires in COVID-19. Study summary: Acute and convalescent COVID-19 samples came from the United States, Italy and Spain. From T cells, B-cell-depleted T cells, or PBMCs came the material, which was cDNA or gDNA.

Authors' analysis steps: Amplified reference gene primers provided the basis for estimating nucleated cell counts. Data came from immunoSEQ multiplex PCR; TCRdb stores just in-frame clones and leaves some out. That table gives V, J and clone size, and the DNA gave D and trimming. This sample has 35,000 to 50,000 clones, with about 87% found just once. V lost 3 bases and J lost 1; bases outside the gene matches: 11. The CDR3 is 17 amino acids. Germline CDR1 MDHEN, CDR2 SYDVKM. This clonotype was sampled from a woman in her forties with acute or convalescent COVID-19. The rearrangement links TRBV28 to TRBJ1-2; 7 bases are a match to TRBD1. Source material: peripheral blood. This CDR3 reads CASSFSLQGDLNYGYTF. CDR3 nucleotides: TGTGCCAGCAGTTTTTCCCTCCAGGGGGATCTTAACTATGGCTACACCTTC.